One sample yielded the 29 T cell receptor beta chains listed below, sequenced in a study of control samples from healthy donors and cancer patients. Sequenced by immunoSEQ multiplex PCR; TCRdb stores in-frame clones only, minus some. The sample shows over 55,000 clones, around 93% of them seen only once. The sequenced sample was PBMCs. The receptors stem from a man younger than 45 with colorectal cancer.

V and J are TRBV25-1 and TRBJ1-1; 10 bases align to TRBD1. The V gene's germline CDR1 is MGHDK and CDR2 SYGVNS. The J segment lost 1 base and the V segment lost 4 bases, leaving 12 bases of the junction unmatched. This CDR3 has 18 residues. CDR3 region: CASSGTLDRGRRNTEAFF. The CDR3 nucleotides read TGTGCCAGCAGTGGGACCCTAGACAGGGGGCGCAGGAACACTGAAGCTTTCTTT.

This CDR3 reads CASSSTPSPGAAFF. The CDR3 nucleotides are TGTGCCAGCAGCTCCACCCCATCACCCGGGGCGGCTTTCTTT. The chain joins TRBV7-8 to TRBJ1-1; D is perhaps TRBD1 (5 bases). V lost 4 bases, J lost 11 bases, and 20 bases lay in between. Germline assignment: CDR1 SGHVS and CDR2 FQNEAQ. The CDR3 has 14 residues. Full variable domain (rest looked up from reference TRBV7-8 and TRBJ1-1): GAGVSQSPRYKVAKRGQDVALRCDPISGHVSLFWYQQALGQGPEFLTYFQNEAQLDKSGLPSDRFFAERPEGSVSTLKIQRTQQEDSAVYLCASSSTPSPGAAFFGQGTRLTVV.

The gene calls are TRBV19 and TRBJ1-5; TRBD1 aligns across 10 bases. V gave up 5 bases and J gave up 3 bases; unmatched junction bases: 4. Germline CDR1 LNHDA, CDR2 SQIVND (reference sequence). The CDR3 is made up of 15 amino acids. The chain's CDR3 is CASSRGQGNNQPQHF. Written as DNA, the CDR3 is TGTGCCAGTAGTCGGGGACAGGGGAACAATCAGCCCCAGCATTTT.

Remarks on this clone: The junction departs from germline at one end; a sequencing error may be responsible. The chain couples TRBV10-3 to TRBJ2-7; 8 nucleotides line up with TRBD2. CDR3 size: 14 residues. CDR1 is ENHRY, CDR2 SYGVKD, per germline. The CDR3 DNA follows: TGTGCCATCAGTGCGGCGCGGGGCGGGGGGCGTCGTGACTTC. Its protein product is CAISAARGGGRRDF.

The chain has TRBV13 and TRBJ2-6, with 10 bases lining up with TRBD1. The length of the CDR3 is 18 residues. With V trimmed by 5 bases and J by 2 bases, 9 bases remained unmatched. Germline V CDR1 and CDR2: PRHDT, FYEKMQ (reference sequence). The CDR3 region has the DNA TGTGCCAGCAGCCCCCGGGACAGGGGCCCTCCTGGGGCCAACGTCCTGACTTTC. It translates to CASSPRDRGPPGANVLTF.

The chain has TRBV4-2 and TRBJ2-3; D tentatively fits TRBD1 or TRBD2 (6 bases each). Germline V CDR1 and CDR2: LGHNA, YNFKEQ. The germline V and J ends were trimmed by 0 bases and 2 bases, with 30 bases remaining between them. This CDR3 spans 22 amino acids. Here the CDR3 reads CASSQDHGGFGGAGPATDTQYF. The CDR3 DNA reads TGTGCCAGCAGCCAAGACCACGGGGGCTTTGGGGGTGCCGGGCCCGCCACAGATACGCAGTATTTT.

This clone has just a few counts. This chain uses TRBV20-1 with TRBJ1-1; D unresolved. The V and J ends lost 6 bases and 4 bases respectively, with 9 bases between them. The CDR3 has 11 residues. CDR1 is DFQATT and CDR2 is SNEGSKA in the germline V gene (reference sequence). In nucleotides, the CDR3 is TGCAGTGCCGCCAGCCCCACTGAAGCTTTCTTT. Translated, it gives CSAASPTEAFF.

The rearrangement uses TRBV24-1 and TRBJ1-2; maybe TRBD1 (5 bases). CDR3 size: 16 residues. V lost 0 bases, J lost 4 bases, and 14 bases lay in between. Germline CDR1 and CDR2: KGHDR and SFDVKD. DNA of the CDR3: TGTGCCACCAGTGATTTGAGGGGCGGGGTTTGCTATGGCTACACCTTC. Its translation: CATSDLRGGVCYGYTF.

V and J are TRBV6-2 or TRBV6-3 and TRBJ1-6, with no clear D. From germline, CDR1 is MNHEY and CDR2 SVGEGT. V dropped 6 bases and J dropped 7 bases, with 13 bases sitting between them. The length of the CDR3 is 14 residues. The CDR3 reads CASSSARENSPLHF. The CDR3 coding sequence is TGTGCCAGCAGCTCAGCCCGAGAGAATTCACCCCTCCACTTT.

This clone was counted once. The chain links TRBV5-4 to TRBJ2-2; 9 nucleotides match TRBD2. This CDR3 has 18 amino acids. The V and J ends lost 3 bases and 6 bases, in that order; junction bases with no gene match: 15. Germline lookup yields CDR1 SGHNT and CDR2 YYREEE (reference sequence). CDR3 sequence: CASSSLGGGGARPGELFF. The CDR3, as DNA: TGTGCCAGCAGCTCCCTCGGGGGCGGGGGGGCACGCCCCGGGGAGCTGTTTTTT.

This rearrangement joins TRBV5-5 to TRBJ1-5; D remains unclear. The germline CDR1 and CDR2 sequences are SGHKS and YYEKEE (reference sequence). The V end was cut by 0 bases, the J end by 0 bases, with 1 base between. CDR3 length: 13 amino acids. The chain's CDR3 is CASSLVSNQPQHF. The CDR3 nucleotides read TGTGCCAGCAGCTTGGTTAGCAATCAGCCCCAGCATTTT.

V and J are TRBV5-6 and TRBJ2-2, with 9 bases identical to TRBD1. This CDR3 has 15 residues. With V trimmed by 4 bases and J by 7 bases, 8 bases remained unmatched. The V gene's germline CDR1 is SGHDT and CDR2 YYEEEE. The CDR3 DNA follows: TGTGCCAGCAGCCCGTTGACAGGGGGATACGGGGAGCTGTTTTTT. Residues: CASSPLTGGYGELFF.

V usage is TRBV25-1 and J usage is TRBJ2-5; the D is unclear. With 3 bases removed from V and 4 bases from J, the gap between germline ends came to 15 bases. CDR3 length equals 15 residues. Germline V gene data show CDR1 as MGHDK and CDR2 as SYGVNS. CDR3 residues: CASSDPFRGRETQYF. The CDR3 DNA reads TGTGCCAGCAGTGATCCTTTCAGAGGTCGAGAGACCCAGTACTTC.

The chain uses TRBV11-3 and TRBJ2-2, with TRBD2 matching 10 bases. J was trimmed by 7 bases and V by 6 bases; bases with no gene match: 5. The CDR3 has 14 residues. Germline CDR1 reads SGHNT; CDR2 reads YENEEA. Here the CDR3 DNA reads TGTGCCAGCAGACTAGCGGGGACTTACGGGGAGCTGTTTTTT. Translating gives CASRLAGTYGELFF.

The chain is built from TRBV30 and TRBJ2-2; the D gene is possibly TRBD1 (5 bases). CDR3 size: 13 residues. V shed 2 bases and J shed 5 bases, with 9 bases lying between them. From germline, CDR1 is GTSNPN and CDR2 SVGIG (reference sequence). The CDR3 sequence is CAWSRGATGELFF. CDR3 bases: TGTGCCTGGAGTCGTGGGGCGACCGGGGAGCTGTTTTTT.

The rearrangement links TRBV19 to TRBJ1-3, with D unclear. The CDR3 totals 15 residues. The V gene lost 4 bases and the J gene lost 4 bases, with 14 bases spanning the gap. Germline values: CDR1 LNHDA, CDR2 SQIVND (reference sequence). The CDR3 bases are TGTGCCAGTAGTACTCAGACTAACGGCGGAAACACCATATATTTT. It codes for CASSTQTNGGNTIYF.

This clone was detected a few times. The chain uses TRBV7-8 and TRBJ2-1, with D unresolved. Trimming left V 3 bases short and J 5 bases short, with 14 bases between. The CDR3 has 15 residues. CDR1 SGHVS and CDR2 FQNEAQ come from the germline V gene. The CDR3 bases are TGTGCCAGCAGCTTTGCCGGACGATTGGACAATGAGCAGTTCTTC. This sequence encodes CASSFAGRLDNEQFF.

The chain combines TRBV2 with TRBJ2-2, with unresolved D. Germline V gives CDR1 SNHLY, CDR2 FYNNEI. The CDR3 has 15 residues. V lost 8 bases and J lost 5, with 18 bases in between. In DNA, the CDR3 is TGTGCCAGCGAAATAGACACGTCGGGTACCGGGGAGCTGTTTTTT. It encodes CASEIDTSGTGELFF.

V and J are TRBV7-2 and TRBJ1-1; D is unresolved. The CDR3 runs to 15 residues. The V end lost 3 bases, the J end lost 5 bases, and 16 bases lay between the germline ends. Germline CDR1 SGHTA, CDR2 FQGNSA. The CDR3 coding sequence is TGTGCCAGCAGCTTTTCGATGGACGGGGTTACTGAAGCTTTCTTT. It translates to CASSFSMDGVTEAFF. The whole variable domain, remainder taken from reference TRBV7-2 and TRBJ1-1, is GAGVSQSPSNKVTEKGKDVELRCDPISGHTALYWYRQSLGQGLEFLIYFQGNSAPDKSGLPSDRFSAERTGGSVSTLTIQRTQQEDSAVYLCASSFSMDGVTEAFFGQGTRLTVV.

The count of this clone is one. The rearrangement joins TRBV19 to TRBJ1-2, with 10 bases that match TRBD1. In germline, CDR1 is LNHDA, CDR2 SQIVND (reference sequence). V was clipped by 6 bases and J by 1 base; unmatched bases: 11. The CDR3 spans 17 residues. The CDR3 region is CASRTTGQGPFNYGYTF. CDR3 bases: TGTGCCAGTAGGACAACGGGACAGGGGCCTTTTAACTATGGCTACACCTTC. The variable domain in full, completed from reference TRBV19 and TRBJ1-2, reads DGGITQSPKYLFRKEGQNVTLSCEQNLNHDAMYWYRQDPGQGLRLIYYSQIVNDFQKGDIAEGYSVSREKKESFPLTVTSAQKNPTAFYLCASRTTGQGPFNYGYTFGSGTRLTVV.

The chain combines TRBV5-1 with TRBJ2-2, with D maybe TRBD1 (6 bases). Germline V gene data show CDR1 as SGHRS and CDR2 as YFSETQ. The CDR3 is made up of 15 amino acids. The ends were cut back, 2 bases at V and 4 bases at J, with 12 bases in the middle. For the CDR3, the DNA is TGCGCCAGCAGCTTCCGGCAGGGGAGCACCGGGGAGCTGTTTTTT. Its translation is CASSFRQGSTGELFF.

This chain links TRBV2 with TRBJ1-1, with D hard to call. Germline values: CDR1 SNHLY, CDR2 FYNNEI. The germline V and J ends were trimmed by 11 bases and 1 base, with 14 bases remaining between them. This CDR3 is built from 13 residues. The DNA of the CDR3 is TGTGCCGGCGGACCTCTGCGGAACACTGAAGCTTTCTTT. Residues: CAGGPLRNTEAFF.

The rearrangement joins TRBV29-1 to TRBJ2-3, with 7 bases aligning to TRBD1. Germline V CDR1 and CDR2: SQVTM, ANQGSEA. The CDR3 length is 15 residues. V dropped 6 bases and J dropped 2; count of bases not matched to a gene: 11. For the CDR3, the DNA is TGCAGCGTGGACACTGGACAGGCCACCACAGATACGCAGTATTTT. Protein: CSVDTGQATTDTQYF.

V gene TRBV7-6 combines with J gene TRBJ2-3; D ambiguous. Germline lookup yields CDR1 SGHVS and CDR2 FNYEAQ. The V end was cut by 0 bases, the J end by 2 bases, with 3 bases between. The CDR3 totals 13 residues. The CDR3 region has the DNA TGTGCCAGCAGCTTAGCGGACACAGATACGCAGTATTTT. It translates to CASSLADTDTQYF.

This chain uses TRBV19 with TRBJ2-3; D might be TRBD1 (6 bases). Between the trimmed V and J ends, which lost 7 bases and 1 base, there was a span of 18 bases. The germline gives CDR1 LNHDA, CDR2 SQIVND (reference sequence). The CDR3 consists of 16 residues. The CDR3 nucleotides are TGTGCCAGTAAGTCATTCGGCAGGGGCGGCACAGATACGCAGTATTTT. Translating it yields CASKSFGRGGTDTQYF.

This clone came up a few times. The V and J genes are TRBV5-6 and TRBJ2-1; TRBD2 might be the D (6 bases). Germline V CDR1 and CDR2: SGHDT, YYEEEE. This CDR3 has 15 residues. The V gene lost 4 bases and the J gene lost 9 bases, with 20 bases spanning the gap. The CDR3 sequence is CASSLLAGRLVEQFF. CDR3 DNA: TGTGCCAGCAGCCTACTGGCGGGGAGGCTGGTTGAGCAGTTCTTC.

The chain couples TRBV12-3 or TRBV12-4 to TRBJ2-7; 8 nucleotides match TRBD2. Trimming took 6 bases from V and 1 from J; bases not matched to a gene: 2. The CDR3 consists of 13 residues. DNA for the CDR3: TGTGCCAGCAGCCCTAGCGGGTCCTACGAGCAGTACTTC. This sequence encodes CASSPSGSYEQYF.

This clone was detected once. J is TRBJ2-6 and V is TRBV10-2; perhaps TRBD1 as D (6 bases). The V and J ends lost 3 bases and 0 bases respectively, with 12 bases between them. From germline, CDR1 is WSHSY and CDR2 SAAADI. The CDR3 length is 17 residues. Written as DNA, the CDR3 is TGCGCCAGCAGTGACAGGGGATTTCTCTCTGGGGCCAACGTCCTGACTTTC. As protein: CASSDRGFLSGANVLTF.

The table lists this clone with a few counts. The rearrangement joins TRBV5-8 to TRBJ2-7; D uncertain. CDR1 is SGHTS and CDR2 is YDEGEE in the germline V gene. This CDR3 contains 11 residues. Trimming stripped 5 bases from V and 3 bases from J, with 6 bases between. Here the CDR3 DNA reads TGTGCCAGCAGAACCTACTACGAGCAGTACTTC. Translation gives CASRTYYEQYF.